These T cell receptor beta chains were read from a single sample in a study of T cell responses to AZD1222 COVID-19 vaccine. Produced via immunoSEQ multiplex PCR; TCRdb's table is partial and in-frame only. Among more than 150,000 clones, about nine tenths were seen once, and the ten largest hold roughly 1.9%. This specimen consisted of peripheral blood, obtained on day 0 of AZD1222 vaccination. The receptors shown here come from an adult in good health. The CDR3 runs from the conserved cysteine through the conserved F or W. The D gene is left open where the match is weak. Clone size appears in some rows only: once, few, many, or a class for an expanded clone.

d_call j_call v_call clone_size cdr3_length cdr3_nt cdr3_aa
. TRBJ1-2 TRBV3-1/TRBV3-2 . 15 TGTGCCAGCAGCCAGATGAGGACGGCTAACTATGGCTACACCTTC CASSQMRTANYGYTF
. TRBJ2-7 TRBV2 . 13 TGTGCCAGCAGACTGGACAGTTCCTACGAGCAGTACTTC CASRLDSSYEQYF
TRBD1 TRBJ1-5 TRBV6-1 . 19 TGTGCCAGCAGTGAACTTCCCGGGACAGGGGGCGCAGGCAATCAGCCCCAGCATTTT CASSELPGTGGAGNQPQHF
. TRBJ2-5 TRBV30 . 13 TGTGCCTGGAGTTGGGCTACCGGGGAGACCCAGTACTTC CAWSWATGETQYF
. TRBJ1-6 TRBV12-3/TRBV12-4 . 12 TGTGCCAGCAGTCGGACTGATTCACCCCTCCACTTT CASSRTDSPLHF
TRBD1 TRBJ2-7 TRBV28 . 15 TGTGCCAGCAGTTCGACAGGGGTCGGCTCCTACGAGCAGTACTTC CASSSTGVGSYEQYF
TRBD1 TRBJ2-7 TRBV12-3/TRBV12-4 . 13 TGTGCCAGCACTGATGGGACAGTCTACGAGCAGTACTTC CASTDGTVYEQYF
. TRBJ1-2 TRBV6-5 . 14 TGTGCCAGCAGTTACTCGAAAGGGATCCATGGCTACACCTTC CASSYSKGIHGYTF
. TRBJ2-1 TRBV7-2 . 15 TGTGCCAGCAGCTTAGTCCCAGACTCCTACAATGAGCAGTTCTTC CASSLVPDSYNEQFF
TRBD2 TRBJ2-1 TRBV11-2 . 18 TGTGCCAGCAGCCATACCCCCCTGGGGAGCGGGAGGGCCAATGAGCAGTTCTTC CASSHTPLGSGRANEQFF
TRBD1 TRBJ1-4 TRBV10-3 . 15 TGTGCCACGACATACCGGACAGGGGAGCGAGAAAAACTGTTTTTT CATTYRTGEREKLFF
. TRBJ2-7 TRBV18 . 14 TGTGCCAGCTCACCCGAGTATGGCGGCTACGAGCAGTACTTC CASSPEYGGYEQYF
. TRBJ2-2 TRBV24-1 . 15 TGTGCCACCAGTGATTTAGGGCAGAACACCGGGGAGCTGTTTTTT CATSDLGQNTGELFF
. TRBJ1-4 TRBV5-1 . 12 TGCGCCAGCAGCCTTGAGACAGGAAAACTGTTTTTT CASSLETGKLFF
. TRBJ2-3 TRBV6-4 few 15 TGTGCCAGCAGTGAAGGCGGCTATAGCACAGATACGCAGTATTTT CASSEGGYSTDTQYF
. TRBJ2-1 TRBV27 . 12 TGTGCCAGCAGTTTATTAAGGGGTGAGCAGTTCTTC CASSLLRGEQFF
. TRBJ1-6 TRBV7-2 . 17 TGTGCCAGCAGCTTAGGCAGGGTTAGGTCCTATAATTCACCCCTCCACTTT CASSLGRVRSYNSPLHF
. TRBJ1-1 TRBV5-1 . 14 TGCGCCAGCAGCTTGCAGGGGATGAACACTGAAGCTTTCTTT CASSLQGMNTEAFF
TRBD1 TRBJ2-1 TRBV4-3 . 18 TGCGCCAGCAGCCTCCGACCCGCCGGGACAGCTACCTACAATGAGCAGTTCTTC CASSLRPAGTATYNEQFF
. TRBJ1-2 TRBV15 . 14 TGTGCCACCAGCCCCCGACAGGACAACTATGGCTACACCTTC CATSPRQDNYGYTF
TRBD1 TRBJ1-5 TRBV30 . 14 TGTGCCTGGAGTGAAACAGGGGGCGATCAGCCCCAGCATTTT CAWSETGGDQPQHF
. TRBJ1-4 TRBV6-1 . 12 TGTGCCAGCACAATTGAGGAGGAAAAACTGTTTTTT CASTIEEEKLFF
TRBD1 TRBJ1-1 TRBV27 . 13 TGTGCCAGCAGATCTGGACAGGCCCGTCGAGCTTTCTTT CASRSGQARRAFF
. TRBJ1-1 TRBV24-1 . 13 TGTGCCACCAGTGATTCGAACGGGGTGGAAGCTTTCTTT CATSDSNGVEAFF
TRBD1 TRBJ1-5 TRBV2 . 15 TGTGCCAGCAGTGACGCGACAGGGGGCAATCAGCCCCAGCATTTT CASSDATGGNQPQHF
TRBD1 TRBJ1-1 TRBV4-2 . 15 TGTGCCAGCAGCCCCGACAGGGGGGACATCACTGAAGCTTTCTTT CASSPDRGDITEAFF
. TRBJ2-7 TRBV28 few 13 TGTGCCAGCATATTTAGTGGGAGCTACGAGCAGTACTTC CASIFSGSYEQYF
. TRBJ1-5 TRBV7-8 . 16 TGTGCCAGCAGCTCTGGACATTCCTCTAGCAATCAGCCCCAGCATTTT CASSSGHSSSNQPQHF
. TRBJ2-1 TRBV18 . 13 TGTGCCAGCTCACCATTCTCCTACAATGAGCAGTTCTTC CASSPFSYNEQFF
. TRBJ2-7 TRBV7-2 . 13 TGTGCCAGCAGCCCCGCTCCCCGGTACGAGCAGTACTTC CASSPAPRYEQYF
. TRBJ1-1 TRBV28 . 12 TGTGCCAGCAAGACTGGGGGGACTGAAGCTTTCTTT CASKTGGTEAFF
. TRBJ2-1 TRBV9 . 14 TGTGCCAGCAGCGTGGGCGGGGACTTCAATGAGCAGTTCTTC CASSVGGDFNEQFF
. TRBJ1-2 TRBV9 . 13 TGTGCCAGCAGCGTAGAAACTGGCTATGGCTACACCTTC CASSVETGYGYTF
. TRBJ2-1 TRBV7-3 once 15 TGTGCCAGCAGCCTTCTAGGGGGGCTAAGTGATGAGCAGTTCTTC CASSLLGGLSDEQFF
. TRBJ1-4 TRBV19 . 14 TGTGCCAGTAGTATGGCAGCAACTAATGAAAAACTGTTTTTT CASSMAATNEKLFF
TRBD2 TRBJ2-7 TRBV7-6 once 16 TGTGCCAGCAGCTCCCTAGGGACTAGCGGATCCTACGAGCAGTACTTC CASSSLGTSGSYEQYF
. TRBJ2-1 TRBV6-2/TRBV6-3 . 16 TGTGCCAGCAGTTACGAAACAGGGTCGGGGTACAATGAGCAGTTCTTC CASSYETGSGYNEQFF
. TRBJ2-2 TRBV5-1 . 17 TGCGCCAGCAGCCCCCCCGGCAGGGTTTATGCAAACGGGGAGCTGTTTTTT CASSPPGRVYANGELFF
TRBD1 TRBJ2-7 TRBV30 . 13 TGTGCCTGGACGGTAGGACAGGGAGGCGAGCAGTACTTC CAWTVGQGGEQYF
. TRBJ2-7 TRBV27 . 15 TGTGCCAGCAGAGACACATCACAAACAGAAAACGAGCAGTACTTC CASRDTSQTENEQYF
TRBD2 TRBJ2-3 TRBV4-3 . 17 TGCGCCAGCAGCCAAGATACCCTAGCGGGAGGGCCAGATACGCAGTATTTT CASSQDTLAGGPDTQYF
. TRBJ2-5 TRBV5-5 . 13 TGTGCCAGCAGCTCGGGGGATCAAGAGACCCAGTACTTC CASSSGDQETQYF
TRBD1 TRBJ2-5 TRBV2 few 17 TGTGCCAGCAGTGAACTCGAGGGGGACAGGGGGAAAGAGACCCAGTACTTC CASSELEGDRGKETQYF
. TRBJ2-2 TRBV7-6 once 15 TGTGCCAGCAGCTCGGGGACCGCGGGCACCGGGGAGCTGTTTTTT CASSSGTAGTGELFF
. TRBJ2-7 TRBV27 . 17 TGTGCCAGCAGTTTATTCAGCAGCAGCGACGCTTACTACGAGCAGTACTTC CASSLFSSSDAYYEQYF
. TRBJ1-2 TRBV28 . 14 TGTGCCAGCAGTTCCCTAGAAATCGGGGATGGCTACACCTTC CASSSLEIGDGYTF
. TRBJ2-1 TRBV2 . 10 TGTGCCAGCATTCGCGTTGAGCAGTTCTTC CASIRVEQFF
. TRBJ1-2 TRBV28 once 14 TGTGCCAGCAGTCCTCCCCGGACCAGGGATGGCTACACCTTC CASSPPRTRDGYTF
TRBD2 TRBJ2-4 TRBV15 . 15 TGTGCCACCAGAAGAGCGGGAGGGACTGGAAACATTCAGTACTTC CATRRAGGTGNIQYF
TRBD2 TRBJ2-1 TRBV2 . 13 TGTGCCAGGGGACTAGCGGGAGAGCTCGGGCAGTTCTTC CARGLAGELGQFF
TRBD1 TRBJ2-7 TRBV25-1 . 15 TGTGCCAGCAGTCCCACCGGGACAGCACCCTACGAGCAGTACTTC CASSPTGTAPYEQYF
. TRBJ1-2 TRBV10-1 . 17 TGCGCCAGCATCCCGGGGCCATCCTACCAAGGGTATTTTGGCTACACCTTC CASIPGPSYQGYFGYTF
. TRBJ2-7 TRBV28 . 12 TGTGCCAGCAGTTTAAGGGCCTACGAGCAGTACTTC CASSLRAYEQYF
TRBD2 TRBJ2-1 TRBV19 . 15 TGTGCCAGTAGTCGTAGCGGGTCCTCCTACAATGAGCAGTTCTTC CASSRSGSSYNEQFF
. TRBJ2-1 TRBV9 once 13 TGTGCCAGCACCTCTGGGGGGTACAATGAGCAGTTCTTC CASTSGGYNEQFF
TRBD1 TRBJ1-1 TRBV6-5 . 15 TGTGCCAGCAGACCACAGGGGGCGGTGAACACTGAAGCTTTCTTT CASRPQGAVNTEAFF